The present entry profiles one T cell receptor (beta chain) with its context. What it binds is not known. This may stem from a read error, because a much larger clone lies one nucleotide away. Synthesis of cDNA used 5'RACE (with 10-nucleotide random UMIs). MiXCR, run by TCRdb on the 5' RACE reads, gives a single entry per CDR3 protein. The sample lists about 45,000 distinct CDR3 sequences, roughly 13% occurring once. Time point specified: longitudinal time-point 3. In Maryland, USA, blood bank volunteers were the healthy controls. These data belong to a study of neurological immune-mediated disorders. Study results and limitations: No sharing of CDR3 amino acid sequences was observed among expanded clones across subjects, suggesting private repertoires in all groups.

This CDR3 comprises 15 residues. Germline V gene lookup returns CDR1 SGHVS and CDR2 FNYEAQ. Material for sequencing was PBMCs. The chain recombines TRBV7-6 with TRBJ1-1, with TRBD1 matching 8 bases. This sequence originates from a man aged 25 to 40 in good health. The chain's CDR3 is CASSRAQGAFTVAFF. In nucleotides, the CDR3 is TGTGCCAGCAGCCGAGCGCAGGGGGCTTTCACTGTAGCTTTCTTT.